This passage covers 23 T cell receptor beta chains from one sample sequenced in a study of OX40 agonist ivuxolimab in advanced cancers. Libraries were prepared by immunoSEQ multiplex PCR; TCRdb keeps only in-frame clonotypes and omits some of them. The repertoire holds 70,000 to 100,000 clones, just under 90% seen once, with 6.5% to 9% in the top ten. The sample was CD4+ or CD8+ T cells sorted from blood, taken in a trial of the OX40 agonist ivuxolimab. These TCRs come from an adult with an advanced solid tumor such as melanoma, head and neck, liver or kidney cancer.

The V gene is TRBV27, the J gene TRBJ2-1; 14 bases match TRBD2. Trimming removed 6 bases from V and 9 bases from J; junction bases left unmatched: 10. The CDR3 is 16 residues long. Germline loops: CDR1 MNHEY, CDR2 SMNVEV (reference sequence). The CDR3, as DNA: TGTGCCAGCAGACTCGGGACTAGCGGGAGTGGAGGTGAGCAGTTCTTC. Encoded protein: CASRLGTSGSGGEQFF.

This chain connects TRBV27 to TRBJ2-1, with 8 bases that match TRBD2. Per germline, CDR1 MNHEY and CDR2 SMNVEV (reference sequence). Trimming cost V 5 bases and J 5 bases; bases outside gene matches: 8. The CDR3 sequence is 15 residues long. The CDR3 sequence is CASSLSGMGHNEQFF. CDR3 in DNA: TGTGCCAGCAGTCTTAGCGGGATGGGGCACAATGAGCAGTTCTTC.

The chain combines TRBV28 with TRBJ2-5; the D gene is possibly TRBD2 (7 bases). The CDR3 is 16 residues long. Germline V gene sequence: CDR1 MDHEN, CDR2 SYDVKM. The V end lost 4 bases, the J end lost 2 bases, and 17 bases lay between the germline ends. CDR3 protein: CASSSGAGALQETQYF. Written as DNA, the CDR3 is TGTGCCAGCAGTTCCGGGGCGGGGGCCTTGCAAGAGACCCAGTACTTC.

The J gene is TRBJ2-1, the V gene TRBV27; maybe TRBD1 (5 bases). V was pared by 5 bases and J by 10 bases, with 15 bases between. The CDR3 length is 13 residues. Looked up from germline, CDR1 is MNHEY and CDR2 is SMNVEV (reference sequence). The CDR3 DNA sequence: TGTGCCAGCAGTCCCGGACATCCCAACGAGCAGTTCTTC. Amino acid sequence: CASSPGHPNEQFF.

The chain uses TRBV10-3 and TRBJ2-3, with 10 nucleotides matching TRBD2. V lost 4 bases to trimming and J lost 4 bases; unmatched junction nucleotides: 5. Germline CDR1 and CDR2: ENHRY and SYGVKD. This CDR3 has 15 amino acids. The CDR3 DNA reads TGTGCCATCAGTGGTCTACTAGCGGGACCAGATACGCAGTATTTT. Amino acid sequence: CAISGLLAGPDTQYF.

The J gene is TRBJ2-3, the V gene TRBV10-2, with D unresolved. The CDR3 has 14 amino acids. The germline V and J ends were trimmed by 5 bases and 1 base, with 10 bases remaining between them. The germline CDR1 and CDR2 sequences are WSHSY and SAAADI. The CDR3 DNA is TGCGCCAGCAGTCTCGTCCGGGGCACAGATACGCAGTATTTT. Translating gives CASSLVRGTDTQYF.

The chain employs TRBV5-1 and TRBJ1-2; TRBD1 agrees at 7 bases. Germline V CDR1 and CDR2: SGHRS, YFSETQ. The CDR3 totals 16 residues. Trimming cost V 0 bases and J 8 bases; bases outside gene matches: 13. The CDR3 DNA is TGCGCCAGCAGCTTGGAACCCGGGACAGTAGGGGAAGGCTACACCTTC. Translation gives CASSLEPGTVGEGYTF.

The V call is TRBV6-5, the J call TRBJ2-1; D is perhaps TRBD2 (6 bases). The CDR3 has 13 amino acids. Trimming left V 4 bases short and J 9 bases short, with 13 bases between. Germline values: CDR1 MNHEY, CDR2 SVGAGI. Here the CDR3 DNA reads TGTGCCAGCAGTTCCAGGACTATCACTGAGCAGTTCTTC. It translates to CASSSRTITEQFF.

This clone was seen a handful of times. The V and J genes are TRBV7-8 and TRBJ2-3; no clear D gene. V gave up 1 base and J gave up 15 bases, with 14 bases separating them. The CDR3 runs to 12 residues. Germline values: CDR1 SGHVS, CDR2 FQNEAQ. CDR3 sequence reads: CASSLEGLDNYF. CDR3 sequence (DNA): TGTGCCAGCAGCTTAGAGGGATTGGATAACTATTTT.

The CDR3 is CATRHRDFENRTEAFF. CDR3 in DNA: TGTGCCACCCGTCACCGGGACTTCGAAAATCGCACTGAAGCTTTCTTT. The chain couples TRBV5-4 to TRBJ1-1; D might be TRBD1 (5 bases). Germline lookup yields CDR1 SGHNT and CDR2 YYREEE (reference sequence). V lost 9 bases, J lost 4 bases, and 25 bases lay in between. CDR3 length: 16 amino acids.

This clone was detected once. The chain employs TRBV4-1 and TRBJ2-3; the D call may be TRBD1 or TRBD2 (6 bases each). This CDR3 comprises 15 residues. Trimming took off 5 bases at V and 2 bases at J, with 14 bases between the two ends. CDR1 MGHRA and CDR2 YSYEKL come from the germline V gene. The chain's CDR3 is CASSYDSGATDTQYF. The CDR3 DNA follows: TGCGCCAGCAGCTACGACTCGGGGGCCACAGATACGCAGTATTTT.

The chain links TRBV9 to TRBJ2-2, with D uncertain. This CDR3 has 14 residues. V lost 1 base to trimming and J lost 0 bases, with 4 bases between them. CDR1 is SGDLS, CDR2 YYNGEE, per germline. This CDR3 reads CASSVNTNTGELFF. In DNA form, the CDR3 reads TGTGCCAGCAGCGTAAACACGAACACCGGGGAGCTGTTTTTT.

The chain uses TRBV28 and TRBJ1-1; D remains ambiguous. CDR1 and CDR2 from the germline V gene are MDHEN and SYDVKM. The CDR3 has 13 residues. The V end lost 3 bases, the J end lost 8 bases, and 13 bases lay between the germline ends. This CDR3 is CASSLQIWGEAFF. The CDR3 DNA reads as TGTGCCAGCAGTTTGCAGATATGGGGAGAAGCTTTCTTT.

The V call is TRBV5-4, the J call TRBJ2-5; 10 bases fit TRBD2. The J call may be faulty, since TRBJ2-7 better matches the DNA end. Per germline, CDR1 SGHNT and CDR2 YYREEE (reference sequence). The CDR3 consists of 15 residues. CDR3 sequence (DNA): TGTGCCAGCAGCTTGGGGGCTAGCGGGAGTTACGAGCAGTACTTC. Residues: CASSLGASGSYEQYF.

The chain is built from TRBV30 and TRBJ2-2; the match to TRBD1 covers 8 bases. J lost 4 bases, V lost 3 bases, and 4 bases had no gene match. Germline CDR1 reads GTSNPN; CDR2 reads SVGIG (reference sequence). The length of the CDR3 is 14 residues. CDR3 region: CAWRTGAGTGELFF. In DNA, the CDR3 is TGTGCCTGGAGGACAGGGGCGGGCACCGGGGAGCTGTTTTTT.

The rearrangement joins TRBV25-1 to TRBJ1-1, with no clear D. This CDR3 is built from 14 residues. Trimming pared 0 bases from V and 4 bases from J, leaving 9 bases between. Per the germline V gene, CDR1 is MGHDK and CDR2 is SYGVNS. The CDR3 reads CASSEYDLVTEAFF. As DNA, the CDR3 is TGTGCCAGCAGTGAATATGATTTGGTCACTGAAGCTTTCTTT.

DNA for the CDR3: TGCGCCAGCAGCTTGGTCGGCAGGGAGGGGGAGACCCAGTACTTC. Its translation: CASSLVGREGETQYF. The J gene is TRBJ2-5, the V gene TRBV5-1; 7 nucleotides align to TRBD2. Germline CDR1 reads SGHRS; CDR2 reads YFSETQ. The junction had 7 bases not matched to a gene; V was cut back by 0 bases and J by 5 bases. This CDR3 contains 15 residues. The whole variable domain, remainder taken from reference TRBV5-1 and TRBJ2-5, is KAGVTQTPRYLIKTRGQQVTLSCSPISGHRSVSWYQQTPGQGLQFLFEYFSETQRNKGNFPGRFSGRQFSNSRSEMNVSTLELGDSALYLCASSLVGREGETQYFGPGTRLLVL.

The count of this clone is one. CDR3 nucleotides: TGTGCCAGCAGTTTATCGGGAGGGGGAACTGAAGCTTTCTTT. Amino acids: CASSLSGGGTEAFF. The chain is built from TRBV27 and TRBJ1-1, with a tentative D call TRBD1 (6 bases). Germline V gene sequence: CDR1 MNHEY, CDR2 SMNVEV (reference sequence). V lost 0 bases, J lost 5 bases, and 10 bases lay in between. The CDR3 consists of 14 residues.

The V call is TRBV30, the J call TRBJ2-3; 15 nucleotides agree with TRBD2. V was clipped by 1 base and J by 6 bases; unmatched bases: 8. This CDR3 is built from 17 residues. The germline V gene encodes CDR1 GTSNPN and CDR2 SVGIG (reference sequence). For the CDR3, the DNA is TGTGCCTGGAGTGGTGGGACTAGCGGGGGGCAGGGGGATACGCAGTATTTT. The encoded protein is CAWSGGTSGGQGDTQYF.

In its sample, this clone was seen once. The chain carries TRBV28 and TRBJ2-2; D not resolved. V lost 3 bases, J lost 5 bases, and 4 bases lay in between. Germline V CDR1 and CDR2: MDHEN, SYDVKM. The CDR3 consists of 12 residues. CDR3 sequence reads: CASSFSTGELFF. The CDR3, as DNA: TGTGCCAGCAGTTTCTCGACCGGGGAGCTGTTTTTT.

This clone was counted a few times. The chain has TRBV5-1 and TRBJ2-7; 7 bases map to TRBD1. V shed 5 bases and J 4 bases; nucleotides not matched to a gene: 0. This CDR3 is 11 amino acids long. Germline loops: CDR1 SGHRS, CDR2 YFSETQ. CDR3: CASRGQYEQYF. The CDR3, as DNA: TGCGCCAGCAGGGGACAGTACGAGCAGTACTTC. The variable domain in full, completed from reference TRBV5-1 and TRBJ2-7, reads KAGVTQTPRYLIKTRGQQVTLSCSPISGHRSVSWYQQTPGQGLQFLFEYFSETQRNKGNFPGRFSGRQFSNSRSEMNVSTLELGDSALYLCASRGQYEQYFGPGTRLTVT.

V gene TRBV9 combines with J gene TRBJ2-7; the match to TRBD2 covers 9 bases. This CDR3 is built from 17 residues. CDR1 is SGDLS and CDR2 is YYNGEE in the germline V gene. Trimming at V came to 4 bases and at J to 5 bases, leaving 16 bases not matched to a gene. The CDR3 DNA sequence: TGTGCCAGCAGCCCACCACCCGCGGGAGGGGCGACACACGAGCAGTACTTC. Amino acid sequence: CASSPPPAGGATHEQYF.

Written as DNA, the CDR3 is TGCAGCGTTGAAGATCGGGCGGACGAGCAGTACTTC. The encoded protein is CSVEDRADEQYF. The chain couples TRBV29-1 to TRBJ2-7; no reliable D call. This CDR3 spans 12 amino acids. Germline CDR1 SQVTM, CDR2 ANQGSEA. Trimming took 0 bases from V and 5 from J, leaving 8 bases between them.